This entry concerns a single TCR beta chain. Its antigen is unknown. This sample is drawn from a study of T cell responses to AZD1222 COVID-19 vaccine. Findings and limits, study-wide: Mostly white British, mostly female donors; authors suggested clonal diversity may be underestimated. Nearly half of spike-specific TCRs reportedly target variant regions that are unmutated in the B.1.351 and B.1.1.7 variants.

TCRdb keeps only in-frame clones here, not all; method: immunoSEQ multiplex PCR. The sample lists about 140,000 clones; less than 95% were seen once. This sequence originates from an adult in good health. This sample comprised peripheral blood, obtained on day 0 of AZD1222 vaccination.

This CDR3 is CASGHQGRDSPLHF. CDR3 nucleotides: TGTGCCAGCGGGCATCAGGGGAGGGATTCACCCCTCCACTTT. The chain recombines TRBV25-1 with TRBJ1-6, with D possibly TRBD1 on 6 matching bases. Trimming stripped 8 bases from V and 8 bases from J, with 16 bases between. CDR1 MGHDK and CDR2 SYGVNS come from the germline V gene. This CDR3 is 14 amino acids long.